This T cell receptor (beta chain) originates from a study of blood T cell repertoires in COVID-19. As for the study in general: Sources were T cells, B-cell-depleted T cells, or PBMCs; the material itself was cDNA or gDNA.

This CDR3 region has 13 residues. Germline V gene sequence: CDR1 MNHEY, CDR2 SVGAGI. J lost 8 bases, V lost 6 bases, and 7 bases had no gene match. The method was immunoSEQ multiplex PCR; TCRdb's version includes in-frame clones alone and lacks a portion of them. The data contain 310,000 or so clones, approximately 90% of them singletons. Patients at the Seattle site were enrolled during active infection and followed longitudinally. The chain couples TRBV6-5 to TRBJ1-2; 9 bases match TRBD1. Sample: peripheral blood. The clonotype comes from a woman aged 25 to 39 with COVID-19, enrolled during active disease. CDR3 residues: CASSRQGEYGYTF. CDR3 nucleotides: TGTGCCAGCAGCCGACAGGGGGAATACGGCTACACCTTC.